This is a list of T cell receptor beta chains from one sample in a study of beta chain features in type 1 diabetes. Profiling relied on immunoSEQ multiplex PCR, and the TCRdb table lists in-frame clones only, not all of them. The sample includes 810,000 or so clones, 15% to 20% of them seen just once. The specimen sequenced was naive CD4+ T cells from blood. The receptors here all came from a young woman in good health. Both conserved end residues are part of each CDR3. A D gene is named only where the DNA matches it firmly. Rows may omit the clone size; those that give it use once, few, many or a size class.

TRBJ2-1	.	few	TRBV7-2	TGTGCCAGCAGCAAATGGATTTACGGTGAGCAGTTCTTC	CASSKWIYGEQFF
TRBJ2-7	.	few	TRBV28	TGTGCCAGCAGTGAGGTAGTTGCCGAGCAGTACTTC	CASSEVVAEQYF
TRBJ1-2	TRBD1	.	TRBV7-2	TGTGCCAGCAGCCCTGCCGCGACAGGGGGTCGTGGCTACACCTTC	CASSPAATGGRGYTF
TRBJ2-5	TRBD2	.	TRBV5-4	TGTGCCAGCCACCGGACTAGCGGGACTCAAGAGACCCAGTACTTC	CASHRTSGTQETQYF
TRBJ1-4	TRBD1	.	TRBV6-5	TGTGCCAGCAGTGGGACCGGGACAGGGCGTGAAAAACTGTTTTTT	CASSGTGTGREKLFF
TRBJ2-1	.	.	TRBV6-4	TGTGCCAGCAGTGTAGACTACTACAATGAGCAGTTCTTC	CASSVDYYNEQFF
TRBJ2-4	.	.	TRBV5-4	TGTGCCAGCAGCTTGTACAGTGCGGCAGGGGTTAACATTCAGTACTTC	CASSLYSAAGVNIQYF
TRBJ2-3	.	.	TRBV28	TGTGCCAGCATGAATGGCGGCACAGATACGCAGTATTTT	CASMNGGTDTQYF
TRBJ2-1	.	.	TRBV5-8	TGTGCCAGCAGCTCTTCGTTCTTC	CASSSSFF
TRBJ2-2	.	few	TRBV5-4	TGTGCCAGCAGCTTAGGGGCCAGGGGCACCGGGGAGCTGTTTTTT	CASSLGARGTGELFF
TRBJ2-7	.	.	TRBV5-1	TGCGCCAGCAGCTTGGAAGTGGGGCTAGCAAGCTACGAGCAGTACTTC	CASSLEVGLASYEQYF
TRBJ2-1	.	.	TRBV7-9	TGTGCCAGCAGCCCGATGCCTCTCACTAGTTACGTTGAGCAGTTCTTC	CASSPMPLTSYVEQFF
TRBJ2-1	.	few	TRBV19	TGTGCCAGTAGTATAGGGGCGATCCGTGAGCAGTTCTTC	CASSIGAIREQFF
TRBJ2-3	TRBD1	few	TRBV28	TGTGCCACCCTTTCCACGGGACAGAACACAGATACGCAGTATTTT	CATLSTGQNTDTQYF
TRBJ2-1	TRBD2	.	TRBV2	TGTGCCAGCAGACTAGCGTATTACAATGAGCAGTTCTTC	CASRLAYYNEQFF
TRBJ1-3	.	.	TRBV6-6	TGTGCCAGCAGTTACGGTGGGTCTGGAAACACCATATATTTT	CASSYGGSGNTIYF
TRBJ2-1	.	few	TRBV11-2	TGTGCCAGCAGCTTAATAAGTGGGAGATTCTACAATGAGCAGTTCTTC	CASSLISGRFYNEQFF
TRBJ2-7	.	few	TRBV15	TGTGCCACCAGCAGAGTTCTTGCGGAACCGAGCTCCTACGAGCAGTACTTC	CATSRVLAEPSSYEQYF
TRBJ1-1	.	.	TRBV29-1	TGCAGCGTTGAAGATACTAGGGGAACTGAAGCTTTCTTT	CSVEDTRGTEAFF
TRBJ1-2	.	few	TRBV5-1	TGCGCCAGCGGGCCCGGGGCGCTTACCTATGGCTACACCTTC	CASGPGALTYGYTF
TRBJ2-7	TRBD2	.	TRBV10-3	TGTGCCAGCAGACTTAGCGGGACGGACGAGCAGTACTTC	CASRLSGTDEQYF
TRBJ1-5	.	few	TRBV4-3	TGCGCCAGCAGCCAAGGGACGAATCAGCCCCAGCATTTT	CASSQGTNQPQHF